The 3 T cell receptor beta chains below were found in one sample sequenced in a study of blood T cell repertoires in COVID-19. Some clones are missing from TCRdb's copy, which holds only in-frame ones; the method was immunoSEQ multiplex PCR. Of about 97,000 clones in the sample, 92% were seen once. Sequencing input: peripheral blood. The source is a woman aged 50 to 65 with COVID-19, enrolled during active disease.

CDR3 region: CASSLTGFRENTEAFF. The CDR3, as DNA: TGCGCCAGCAGCTTAACAGGGTTTAGGGAGAACACTGAAGCTTTCTTT. This chain connects TRBV5-1 to TRBJ1-1; D is possibly TRBD1 (6 bases). In germline, CDR1 is SGHRS, CDR2 YFSETQ. V lost 2 bases and J lost 1, with 15 bases in between. The CDR3 runs to 16 residues.

This clone has just a few counts. This chain connects TRBV10-2 to TRBJ1-1, with D uncertain. CDR3 length: 12 amino acids. Germline-derived CDR1 and CDR2 are WSHSY and SAAADI. V was shortened by 7 bases and J by 8 bases, with 14 bases between the two germline ends. The DNA of the CDR3 is TGCGCCAGCATCGAGGGTCAAAGGGAAGCTTTCTTT. As protein: CASIEGQREAFF.

This clone was found once. The V gene is TRBV30, the J gene TRBJ1-2; D may be TRBD1 (6 bases). CDR1 GTSNPN and CDR2 SVGIG come from the germline V gene (reference sequence). The CDR3 sequence is 12 residues long. V gave up 4 bases and J gave up 8 bases, with 14 bases separating them. As DNA, the CDR3 is TGTGCCTGGAATCAGGGGCTGGGAGGCTACACCTTC. Translation gives CAWNQGLGGYTF.